This T cell receptor beta chain was found in a study of radiation and T cells in renal cell carcinoma. About the study: Nephrectomy followed 15 Gy stereotactic body radiation by 4 weeks. Whole-study findings and limits: In blood, top tumor clones expanded by 2 weeks, shrinking by 4.

A remark on this clone: Its antigen is not identified.

The V and J ends lost 6 bases and 2 bases, in that order; junction bases with no gene match: 6. The V gene's germline CDR1 is SQVTM and CDR2 ANQGSEA. This CDR3 has 14 amino acids. Measured with immunoSEQ multiplex PCR; TCRdb has only the in-frame clones, and not every one. The profile covers 130,000 to 150,000 clones, with about 87% appearing a single time and around 4.4% taken by the ten largest. Time point meaning: baseline pretreatment blood. Treatment of the sample: 15 Gy SBRT to primary tumor, nephrectomy 4 weeks later. Serial blood draws occurred at baseline and 2 and 4 weeks post-SBRT. This renal cell carcinoma was of the clear cell type.

V and J are TRBV29-1 and TRBJ2-3; the match to TRBD2 covers 9 bases. The sample here was blood, taken from a patient whose treatment included radiotherapy and nephrectomy. The receptor's source is a woman between 65 and 79 years old with renal cell carcinoma. The DNA of the CDR3 is TGCAGCGTCCTGACTAGCGGACTCACAGATACGCAGTATTTT. It is translated as CSVLTSGLTDTQYF.